This T cell receptor beta chain derives from a study of blood T cell repertoires in COVID-19 (TCRdb year 2020). Describing the broader study: Samples from collaborators originated in the United States, Italy and Spain and spanned both the acute and convalescent phases of COVID-19. The material from the prospective study consisted of cDNA or gDNA derived from T cells, B-cell-depleted T cells, or PBMCs. Deeply sampled blood TCRbeta repertoires from subjects exposed to, actively infected with, or recovered from COVID-19 were included in the dataset. The repertoires were made available in a free public database intended to serve as a resource for research on the immune response to SARS-CoV-2. A de-identified subject ID, COVID-19 status, age in years and sex were almost always included in the sample metadata. The samples were drawn from the first 160 participants of the ongoing ImmuneRACE study and from 1,254 subjects provided by 6 global collaborators. Where available, HLA class I and class II types were taken from metadata supplied by the sample provider and were not determined by assay-based typing. Findings and caveats that apply to the study as a whole: The amount of clinical and demographic metadata varied by source and participant and was provided uncurated.

Participants in the prospective study were aged roughly 18 to 89 years, lived in 20 to 30 United States geographic areas, and enrolled through a virtual design. Cohort assignment in the prospective study relied on participant-reported clinical history from a screening survey and a study questionnaire. ImmuneRACE Cohort 3 recovered participants were defined by two consecutive negative NP/OP PCR tests, healthcare professional clearance, or symptom resolution. In the prospective study, whole blood, serum and a nasopharyngeal or oropharyngeal swab were collected from each participant by mobile phlebotomists. Participants in the prospective study had the option to provide additional blood draws and questionnaires over a 2-month period. Before DNA extraction, blood samples from the prospective study were shipped at room temperature or frozen. TCRbeta CDR3 regions were amplified from genomic DNA by means of the immunoSEQ Assay, a bias-controlled multiplex PCR. The original methods were these. The number of nucleated cells in each sample was estimated from the amplification of reference gene primers within the assay. To quantify the absolute abundance of each unique TCRbeta CDR3 rearrangement, sequence reads were collapsed and filtered. For each sample, productive Simpson clonality was calculated as the square root of Simpson's diversity index over productive rearrangements. Here the immuneACCESS table is served through TCRdb, limited to in-frame sequences with V and J called. Missing clones are a known gap in these copies; in checked studies unresolved V genes cover under half, and the rest lacks a known reason. The V and J calls and clone size are taken from that table; D and trimming were inferred from the DNA. The sample yields about 350,000 clones; around 87% were counted once. The leading ten clones occupy approximately 5.3% of the sample.

Comments on this clone: No cognate antigen has been identified for it. No base-level quality is on record; no much larger clone is a single base apart.

The sequenced sample was PBMCs or T cells enriched from blood (not recorded which). This clonotype was obtained from a woman in her thirties who had recovered from COVID-19.

The CDR3 reads as follows: CASSQPNQGGNQPQHF. The DNA reads TGCGCCAGCAGCCAGCCCAACCAGGGGGGCAATCAGCCCCAGCATTTT. In this chain, TRBV23-1 is recombined with TRBJ1-5; TRBD1 matches 7 bases in the middle. TRBV23-1 is reported as an ORF; its role is uncertain. Trimming leaves V shorter by 6 bases and J shorter by 2 bases, with the junction holding 10 bases beyond the gene matches. Including cysteine and phenylalanine, the CDR3 has 16 amino acids. Just CDR3 DNA is preserved here, 48 bases in frame from base 1.